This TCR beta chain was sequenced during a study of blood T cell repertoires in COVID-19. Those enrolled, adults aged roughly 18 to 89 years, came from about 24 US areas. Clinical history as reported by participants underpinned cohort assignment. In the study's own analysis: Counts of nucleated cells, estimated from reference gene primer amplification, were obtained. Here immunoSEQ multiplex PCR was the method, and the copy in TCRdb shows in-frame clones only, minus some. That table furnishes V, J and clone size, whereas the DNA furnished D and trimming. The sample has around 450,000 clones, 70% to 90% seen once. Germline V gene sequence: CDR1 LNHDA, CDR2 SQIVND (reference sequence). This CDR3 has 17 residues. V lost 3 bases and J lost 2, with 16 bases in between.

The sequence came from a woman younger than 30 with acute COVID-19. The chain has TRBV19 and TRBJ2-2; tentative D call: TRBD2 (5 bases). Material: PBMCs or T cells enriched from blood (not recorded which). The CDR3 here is CASSIATGFLNTGELFF. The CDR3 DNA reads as TGTGCCAGTAGTATCGCTACGGGATTCCTAAACACCGGGGAGCTGTTTTTT. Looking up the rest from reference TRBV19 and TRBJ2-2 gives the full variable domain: DGGITQSPKYLFRKEGQNVTLSCEQNLNHDAMYWYRQDPGQGLRLIYYSQIVNDFQKGDIAEGYSVSREKKESFPLTVTSAQKNPTAFYLCASSIATGFLNTGELFFGEGSRLTVL.